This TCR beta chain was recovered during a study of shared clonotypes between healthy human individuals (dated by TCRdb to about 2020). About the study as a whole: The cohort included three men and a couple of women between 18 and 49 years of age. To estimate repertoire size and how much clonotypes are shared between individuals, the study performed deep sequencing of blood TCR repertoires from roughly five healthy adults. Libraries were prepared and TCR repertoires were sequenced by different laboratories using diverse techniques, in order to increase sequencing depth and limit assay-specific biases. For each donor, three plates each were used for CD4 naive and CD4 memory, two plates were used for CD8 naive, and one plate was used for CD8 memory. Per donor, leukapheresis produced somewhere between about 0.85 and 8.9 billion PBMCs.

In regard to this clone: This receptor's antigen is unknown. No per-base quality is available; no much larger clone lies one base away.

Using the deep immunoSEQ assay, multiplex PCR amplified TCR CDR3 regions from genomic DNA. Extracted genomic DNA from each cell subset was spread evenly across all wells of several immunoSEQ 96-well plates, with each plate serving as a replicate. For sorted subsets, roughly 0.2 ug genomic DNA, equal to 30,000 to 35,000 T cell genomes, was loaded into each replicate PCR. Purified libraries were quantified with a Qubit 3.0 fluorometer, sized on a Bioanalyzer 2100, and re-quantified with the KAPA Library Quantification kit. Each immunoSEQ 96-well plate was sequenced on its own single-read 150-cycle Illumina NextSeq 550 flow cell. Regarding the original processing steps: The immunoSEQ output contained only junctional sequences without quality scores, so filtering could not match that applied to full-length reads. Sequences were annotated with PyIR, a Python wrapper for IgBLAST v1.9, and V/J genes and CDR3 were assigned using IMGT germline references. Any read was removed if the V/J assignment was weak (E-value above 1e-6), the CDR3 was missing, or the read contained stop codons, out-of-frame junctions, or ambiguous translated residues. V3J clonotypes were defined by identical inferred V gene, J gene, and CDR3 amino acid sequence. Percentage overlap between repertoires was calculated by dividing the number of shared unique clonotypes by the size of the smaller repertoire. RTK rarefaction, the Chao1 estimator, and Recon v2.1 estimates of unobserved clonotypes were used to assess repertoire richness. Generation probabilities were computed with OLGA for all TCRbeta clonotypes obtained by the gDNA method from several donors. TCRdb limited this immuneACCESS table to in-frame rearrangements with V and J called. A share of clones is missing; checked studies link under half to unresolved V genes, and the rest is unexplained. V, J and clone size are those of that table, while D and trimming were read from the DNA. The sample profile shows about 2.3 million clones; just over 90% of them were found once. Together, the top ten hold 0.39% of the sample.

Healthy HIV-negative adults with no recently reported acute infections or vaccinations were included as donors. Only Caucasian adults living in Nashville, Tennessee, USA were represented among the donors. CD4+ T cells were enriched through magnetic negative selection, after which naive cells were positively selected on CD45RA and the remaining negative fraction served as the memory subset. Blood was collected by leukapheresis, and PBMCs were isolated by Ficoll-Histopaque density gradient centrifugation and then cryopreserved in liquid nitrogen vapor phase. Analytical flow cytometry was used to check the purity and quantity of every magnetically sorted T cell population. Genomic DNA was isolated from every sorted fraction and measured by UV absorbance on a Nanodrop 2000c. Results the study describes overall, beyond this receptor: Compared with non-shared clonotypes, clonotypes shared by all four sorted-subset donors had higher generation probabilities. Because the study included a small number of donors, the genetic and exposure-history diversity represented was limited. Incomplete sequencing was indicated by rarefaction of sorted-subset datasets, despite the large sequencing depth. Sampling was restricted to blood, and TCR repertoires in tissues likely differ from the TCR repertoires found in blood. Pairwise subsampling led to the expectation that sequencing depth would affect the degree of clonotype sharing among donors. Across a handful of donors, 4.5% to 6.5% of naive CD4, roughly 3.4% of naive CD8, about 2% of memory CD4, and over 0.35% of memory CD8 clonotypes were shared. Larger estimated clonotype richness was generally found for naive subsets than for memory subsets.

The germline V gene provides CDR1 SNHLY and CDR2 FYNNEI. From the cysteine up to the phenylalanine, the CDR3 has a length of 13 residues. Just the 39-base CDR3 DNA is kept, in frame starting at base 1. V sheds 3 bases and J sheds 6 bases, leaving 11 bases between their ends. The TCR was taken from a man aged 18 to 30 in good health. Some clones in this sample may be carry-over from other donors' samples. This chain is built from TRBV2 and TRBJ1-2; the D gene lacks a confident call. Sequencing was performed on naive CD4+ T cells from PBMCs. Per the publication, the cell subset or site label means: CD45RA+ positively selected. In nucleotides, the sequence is TGTGCCAGCAGTGAGCAATCCAGGAATGGCTACACCTTC. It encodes CASSEQSRNGYTF.